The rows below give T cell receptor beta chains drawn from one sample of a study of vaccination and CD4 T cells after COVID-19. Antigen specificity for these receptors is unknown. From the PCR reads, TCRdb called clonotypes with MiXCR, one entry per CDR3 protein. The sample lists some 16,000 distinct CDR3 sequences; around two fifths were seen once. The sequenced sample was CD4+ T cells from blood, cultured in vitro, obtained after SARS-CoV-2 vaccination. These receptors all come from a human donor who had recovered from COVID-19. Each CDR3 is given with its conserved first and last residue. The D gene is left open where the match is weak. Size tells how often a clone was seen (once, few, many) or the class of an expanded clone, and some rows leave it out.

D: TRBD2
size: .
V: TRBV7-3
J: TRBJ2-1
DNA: TGTGCCAGCAGCCTAATAGCGGGAGTTTCGTACAATGAGCAGTTCTTC
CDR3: CASSLIAGVSYNEQFF

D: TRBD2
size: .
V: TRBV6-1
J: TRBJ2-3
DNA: TGTGCCAGCAGTGTCTCAGCGGGAGGGCCCGATACGCAGTATTTT
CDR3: CASSVSAGGPDTQYF

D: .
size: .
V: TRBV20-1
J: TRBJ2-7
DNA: TGCAGTGCTAGGGTTTCGGACAGACAACCGTACTTC
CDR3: CSARVSDRQPYF

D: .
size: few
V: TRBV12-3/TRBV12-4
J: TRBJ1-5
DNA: TGTGCCACAGCTAGGAGACAAGCGCAGCCCCAGCATTTT
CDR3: CATARRQAQPQHF

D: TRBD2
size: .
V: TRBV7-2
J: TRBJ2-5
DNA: TGTGCCAGCAGCCCGGGGGCTAGCGGGGCCAAGCAAGAGACCCAGTACTTC
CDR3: CASSPGASGAKQETQYF

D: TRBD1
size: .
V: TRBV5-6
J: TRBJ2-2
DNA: TGTGCCAGCACCCTGGGCCCGGGACAGGGGCACACCGGGGAGCTGTTTTTT
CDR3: CASTLGPGQGHTGELFF

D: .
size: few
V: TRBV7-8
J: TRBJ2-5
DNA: TGTGCCAGCAGCGGAGATACGGGGACCCAGTACTTC
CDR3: CASSGDTGTQYF

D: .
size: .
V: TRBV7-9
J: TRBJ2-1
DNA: TGCGCCAGCAGCACCGGAGGGCCGATCAATGAGCAGTTCTTC
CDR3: CASSTGGPINEQFF

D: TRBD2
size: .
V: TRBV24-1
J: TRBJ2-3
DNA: TGTGCCACCAGTGCACTGACTAGCGGCCAGCGCACAGATACGCAGTATTTT
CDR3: CATSALTSGQRTDTQYF

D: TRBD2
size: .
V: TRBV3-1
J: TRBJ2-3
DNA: TGTGCCAGCAGCAAAGGACTAGCGGGAGGGATAATTAGCACAGATACGCAGTATTTT
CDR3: CASSKGLAGGIISTDTQYF

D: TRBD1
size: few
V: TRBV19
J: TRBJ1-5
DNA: TGTGCCAGTAGTATAGCAGGGGGCCTTAGCAATCAGCCCCAGCATTTT
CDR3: CASSIAGGLSNQPQHF

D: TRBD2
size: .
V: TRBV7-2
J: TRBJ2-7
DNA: TGTGCCAGCAGCTTAGTTTCGGGGGGAGACGAGCAGTACTTC
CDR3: CASSLVSGGDEQYF

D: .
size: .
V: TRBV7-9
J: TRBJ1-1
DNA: TGTGCCAGCAGCTTTGCAGGGCCCACTGAAGCTTTCTTT
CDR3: CASSFAGPTEAFF

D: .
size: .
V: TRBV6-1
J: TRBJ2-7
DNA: TGTGCCAGCAGTGCCGACGGTCGGACGACCTACGAGCAGTACTTC
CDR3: CASSADGRTTYEQYF

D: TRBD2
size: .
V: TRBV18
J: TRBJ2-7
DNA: TGTGCCAGCTCACGAGAGGGACTAGCGGCAAACTACGAGCAGTACTTC
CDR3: CASSREGLAANYEQYF